This section outlines one TCR beta chain sequence together with its context. The germline gene is not matched at one end of the junction; a read error may be the cause. These data are taken from a study of read filtering for tumor transcriptome and immune sequencing. Study-wide background: Whole-transcriptome libraries were prepared after DNase treatment.

There are 16 residues in the CDR3. Germline lookup yields CDR1 SGHVS and CDR2 FNYEAQ. The library was built from about 0.4 ug RNA with molecular barcoded adaptors for alpha/delta and beta/gamma chains. MiXCR, run by TCRdb on the reads, gives a single entry per CDR3 protein. The sample shows approximately 62,000 distinct CDR3 sequences, around 19% of them seen only once. Every patient had bone marrow sampled while the disease was active. The rearrangement uses TRBV7-6 and TRBJ2-3, with D perhaps TRBD2 (5 bases). Sequencing input: a population of CD138-negative cells sorted from bone marrow. This TCR was recovered from a donor at least 40 years old with multiple myeloma. CDR3 in amino acids: CACSLAGVEFTDTQYF. The DNA of the CDR3 is TGTGCCTGCAGCCTAGCCGGCGTGGAGTTCACAGATACGCAGTATTTT.